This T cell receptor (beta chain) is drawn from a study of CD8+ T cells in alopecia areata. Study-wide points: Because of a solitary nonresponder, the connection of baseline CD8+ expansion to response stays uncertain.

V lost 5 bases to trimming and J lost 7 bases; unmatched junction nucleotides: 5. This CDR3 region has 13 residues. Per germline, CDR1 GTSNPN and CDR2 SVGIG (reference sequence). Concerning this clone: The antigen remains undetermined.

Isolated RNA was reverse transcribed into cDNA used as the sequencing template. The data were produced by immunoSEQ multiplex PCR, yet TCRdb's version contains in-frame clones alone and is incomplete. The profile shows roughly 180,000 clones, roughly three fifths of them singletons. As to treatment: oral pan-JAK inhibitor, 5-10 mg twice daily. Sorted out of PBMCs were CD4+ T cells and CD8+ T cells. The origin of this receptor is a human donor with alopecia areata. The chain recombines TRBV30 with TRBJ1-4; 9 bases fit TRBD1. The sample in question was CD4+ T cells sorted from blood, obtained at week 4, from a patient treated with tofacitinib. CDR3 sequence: CAWAQGAGEKLFF. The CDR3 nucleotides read TGTGCCTGGGCACAGGGGGCCGGTGAAAAACTGTTTTTT.